The entry below gives a single TCR beta chain sequence along with its context. The antigen is unknown. The time point: newly diagnosed GD, antithyroid drugs for less than 3 months. The TCR library was made from RNA extracted from PBMCs. Each of the patients was recruited from an endocrinology department situated in Xi'an, China. Nine milliliters of peripheral blood were drawn into EDTA tubes. The data belong to a study of regulatory T cells in long-lasting Graves disease. Study-wide points: Sharing of public clonotypes was greater in persistent patients (2,741) than in new patients (roughly 970).

Relying on iRepertoire HTBI primers and Arm-PCR of CDR3 regions, the team built TCR beta libraries. Via MiXCR, TCRdb re-called the multiplex PCR reads, giving one row per CDR3 protein. The top ten clones hold 9.5% to 15% of a sample with hundreds of thousands of distinct CDR3 sequences, 15% to 20% of them seen once. The germline CDR1 and CDR2 sequences are DFQATT and SNEGSKA (reference sequence). CDR3 length equals 15 residues. Trimming shortened V by 0 bases and J by 4 bases, and 16 bases separated the two germline ends. These data are also associated with another study on T cells in Graves' hyperthyroidism and ophthalmopathy. This second study notes: The HTBI primer set drove a first-round RT-PCR of the TCR CDR3.

The sequence came from a man aged 18-30 years with Graves disease. The chain combines TRBV20-1 with TRBJ2-7; tentatively, D is TRBD2 (5 bases). The sample consisted of peripheral blood mononuclear cells (PBMCs), taken at new diagnosis, from a patient treated with antithyroid drugs. Here the CDR3 DNA reads TGCAGTGCTAGAGATGAGCGGCAAATATATTACGAGCAGTACTTC. Amino acids: CSARDERQIYYEQYF.